Shown below are 30 T cell receptor beta chains from a single sample sequenced in a study of technical replicates of blood from a few donors. TCRdb's copy holds only in-frame clones and misses some; the assay was immunoSEQ multiplex PCR. The repertoire holds approximately 69,000 clones, about 87% seen once, with roughly 5% in the top ten. Sequencing input: PBMCs. These receptors were obtained from a human donor in good health. Some clones in this sample may be carry-over from other donors' samples.

The genes are TRBV9 and TRBJ2-3, with unresolved D. Germline lookup yields CDR1 SGDLS and CDR2 YYNGEE. The CDR3 is 14 amino acids. The ends were cut back, 0 bases at V and 2 bases at J, with 7 bases in the middle. The CDR3, as DNA: TGTGCCAGCAGCGTAGGGCTCCACACAGATACGCAGTATTTT. It yields the protein CASSVGLHTDTQYF.

The gene calls are TRBV7-2 and TRBJ2-2; D uncertain. Germline V gene lookup returns CDR1 SGHTA and CDR2 FQGNSA. Between the trimmed V and J ends, which lost 3 bases and 3 bases, there was a span of 5 bases. The CDR3 loop spans 13 amino acids. The CDR3: CASSFDYTGELFF. The CDR3 nucleotides read TGTGCCAGCAGCTTCGACTACACCGGGGAGCTGTTTTTT.

The chain links TRBV27 to TRBJ1-4; D is undetermined. This CDR3 spans 15 amino acids. The germline V gene has CDR1 MNHEY and CDR2 SMNVEV (reference sequence). Trimming stripped 5 bases from V and 0 bases from J, with 10 bases between. The CDR3 DNA follows: TGTGCCAGCAGTCCGACACTGGCAACTAATGAAAAACTGTTTTTT. Translated: CASSPTLATNEKLFF.

The V and J genes are TRBV9 and TRBJ2-1; TRBD2 matches at 7 bases. The CDR3 extends over 16 amino acids. In germline, CDR1 is SGDLS, CDR2 YYNGEE. J gave up 7 bases and V 3 bases, and 13 bases lay outside the gene matches. CDR3 residues: CASSAALAEGGNEQFF. CDR3 coding DNA: TGTGCCAGCAGCGCGGCGCTAGCGGAGGGTGGGAATGAGCAGTTCTTC. The variable domain in full, completed from reference TRBV9 and TRBJ2-1, reads DSGVTQTPKHLITATGQRVTLRCSPRSGDLSVYWYQQSLDQGLQFLIQYYNGEERAKGNILERFSAQQFPDLHSELNLSSLELGDSALYFCASSAALAEGGNEQFFGPGTRLTVL.

The chain has TRBV4-2 and TRBJ1-2; tentative D call: TRBD1 (5 bases). Germline V lookup: CDR1 LGHNA, CDR2 YNFKEQ. CDR3 length equals 14 residues. V lost 4 bases and J 4 bases, leaving 13 bases between the germline ends. CDR3 coding DNA: TGTGCCAGCAGCCCGCGAGGGGACTTCTATGGCTACACCTTC. Translation: CASSPRGDFYGYTF.

In its sample, this clone is medium-sized. V gene TRBV29-1 combines with J gene TRBJ1-2, with 8 bases that match TRBD1. The germline gives CDR1 SQVTM, CDR2 ANQGSEA. V was pared by 3 bases and J by 4 bases, with 4 bases of the junction left unmatched. The CDR3 runs 13 residues. CDR3 region: CSVETGVLYGYTF. CDR3 bases: TGCAGCGTTGAGACAGGGGTCCTCTATGGCTACACCTTC.

This chain connects TRBV25-1 to TRBJ2-5, with 15 bases fitting TRBD2. The CDR3 totals 15 residues. Germline CDR1 and CDR2: MGHDK and SYGVNS. The J segment lost 5 bases and the V segment lost 6 bases, leaving 4 bases of the junction unmatched. The DNA for the CDR3 is TGTGCCAGCAGCCGGACTAGCGGGGGGGGTGAGACCCAGTACTTC. This encodes CASSRTSGGGETQYF.

The chain carries TRBV4-1 and TRBJ1-6; 10 bases are a match to TRBD1. The CDR3 extends over 16 amino acids. Germline lookup yields CDR1 MGHRA and CDR2 YSYEKL. V was pared by 10 bases and J by 6 bases, with 12 bases of the junction left unmatched. The CDR3 is CATKTGGLLSNSPLHF. CDR3 nucleotides: TGCGCCACCAAGACAGGGGGCCTGCTTTCTAATTCACCCCTCCACTTT.

The chain's CDR3 is CASSSSLGIWETQYF. Written as DNA, the CDR3 is TGTGCCAGCAGCTCTAGCCTGGGGATATGGGAGACCCAGTACTTC. The chain uses TRBV7-9 and TRBJ2-5, with a possible D match to TRBD2 (5 bases). Germline-derived CDR1 and CDR2 are SEHNR and FQNEAQ (reference sequence). The CDR3 consists of 15 residues. Between the trimmed V and J ends, which lost 4 bases and 5 bases, there was a span of 17 bases.

The chain couples TRBV6-1 to TRBJ1-1, with TRBD1 as a possible D gene (6 bases). This CDR3 has 15 residues. Germline V gene data show CDR1 as MNHNS and CDR2 as SASEGT. Deletions cut 6 bases from V and 8 bases from J, with 22 bases between. CDR3 sequence: CASSPQRWGLPEAFF. The CDR3 DNA sequence: TGTGCCAGCAGCCCACAGAGGTGGGGGCTTCCGGAAGCTTTCTTT.

The chain couples TRBV6-6 to TRBJ1-5; D unclear. The CDR3 runs to 13 residues. Germline V gene lookup returns CDR1 MNHNY and CDR2 SVGAGI (reference sequence). V was clipped by 7 bases and J by 8 bases, with 15 bases between them. The CDR3 loop reads CASTPGPPEPQHF. The CDR3 nucleotides are TGTGCCAGCACCCCAGGTCCGCCGGAGCCCCAGCATTTT.

The chain couples TRBV18 to TRBJ2-5; D is unclear. Germline CDR1 reads KGHSH; CDR2 reads LQKENI. The CDR3 contains 14 residues. Trimming cost V 0 bases and J 5 bases, with 10 bases left between them. The CDR3 region has the DNA TGTGCCAGCTCACCACCTGAGTTCAGGGAGACCCAGTACTTC. This codes for CASSPPEFRETQYF.

The chain has TRBV11-2 and TRBJ1-1, with TRBD1 identical over 7 bases. The germline V gene has CDR1 SGHAT and CDR2 FQNNGV. The CDR3 runs to 14 residues. Trimming at V came to 4 bases and at J to 5 bases, leaving 7 bases not matched to a gene. CDR3 residues: CASSSTGPGTEAFF. The CDR3 nucleotides are TGTGCCAGCAGCTCGACAGGGCCGGGGACTGAAGCTTTCTTT. The full variable domain, rest sourced from reference TRBV11-2 and TRBJ1-1, is EAGVAQSPRYKIIEKRQSVAFWCNPISGHATLYWYQQILGQGPKLLIQFQNNGVVDDSQLPKDRFSAERLKGVDSTLKIQPAKLEDSAVYLCASSSTGPGTEAFFGQGTRLTVV.

The V gene is TRBV25-1, the J gene TRBJ1-5; D may be TRBD1 (5 bases). V was pared by 6 bases and J by 0 bases, with 9 bases between. The CDR3 runs 14 residues. Germline loops: CDR1 MGHDK, CDR2 SYGVNS. The CDR3 nucleotides read TGTGCCAGCAGGGGGCCCTATAGCAATCAGCCCCAGCATTTT. Translating gives CASRGPYSNQPQHF.

The rearrangement uses TRBV19 and TRBJ2-1; the match to TRBD2 covers 8 bases. The CDR3 spans 16 residues. The germline V gene has CDR1 LNHDA and CDR2 SQIVND (reference sequence). The trim removed 4 bases at V and 5 bases at J, leaving 10 bases unmatched. CDR3 DNA: TGTGCCAGTAGTACGATCGGGAGGGCGGTTAACAATGAGCAGTTCTTC. It is translated as CASSTIGRAVNNEQFF.

The V and J genes are TRBV5-1 and TRBJ2-3; D is unresolved. V was pared by 6 bases and J by 3 bases, with 8 bases between. The CDR3 sequence is 12 residues long. The germline gives CDR1 SGHRS, CDR2 YFSETQ. CDR3 DNA: TGCGCCAGCAAGATCAGTACAGATACGCAGTATTTT. Protein product: CASKISTDTQYF.

The CDR3 is CASSSAAGVDDQYF. The DNA for the CDR3 is TGTGCCAGCAGCTCCGCGGCGGGAGTAGACGACCAGTACTTC. J is TRBJ2-5 and V is TRBV7-3; 7 bases are shared with TRBD2. V lost 4 bases, J lost 10 bases, and 12 bases stayed unmatched. This CDR3 is 14 amino acids long. Germline assignment: CDR1 SGHTA and CDR2 FQGTGA.

The chain joins TRBV27 to TRBJ1-1; D uncertain. This CDR3 is 16 amino acids long. V dropped 0 bases and J dropped 4 bases, with 15 bases sitting between them. Germline V gene lookup returns CDR1 MNHEY and CDR2 SMNVEV (reference sequence). CDR3 loop: CASSLSRATVSTEAFF. CDR3 in DNA: TGTGCCAGCAGTTTATCGAGGGCCACGGTATCCACTGAAGCTTTCTTT.

The chain recombines TRBV7-7 with TRBJ2-2, with TRBD2 matching 12 bases. The ends lost 5 bases at V and 5 bases at J; junction bases unmatched: 6. This CDR3 is built from 16 residues. Germline V gene sequence: CDR1 SSHAT, CDR2 FNYEAQ (reference sequence). In nucleotides, the CDR3 is TGTGCCAGCAGCGCGCAACTAGCGGGGGGAACCGGGGAGCTGTTTTTT. This codes for CASSAQLAGGTGELFF.

CDR3 sequence reads: CAISPGQGGEQYF. DNA for the CDR3: TGTGCCATCAGTCCGGGACAGGGGGGCGAGCAGTACTTC. This chain joins TRBV10-3 and TRBJ2-7; 11 bases line up with TRBD1. V lost 5 bases to trimming and J lost 6 bases; unmatched junction nucleotides: 3. Germline CDR1 ENHRY, CDR2 SYGVKD. The CDR3 sequence is 13 residues long.

This clone was seen a single time. V is TRBV2 and J is TRBJ1-1, with no clear D. Trimming removed 5 bases at V and 5 bases at J, with 12 bases between. Germline V lookup: CDR1 SNHLY, CDR2 FYNNEI. The CDR3 is 13 residues long. The CDR3 region is CASSSGGKTEAFF. The CDR3 nucleotides are TGTGCCAGCAGTTCCGGAGGAAAGACTGAAGCTTTCTTT.

V is TRBV6-5 and J is TRBJ2-7; D is possibly TRBD1 (6 bases). Germline CDR1 MNHEY, CDR2 SVGAGI. The length of the CDR3 is 14 residues. Trimming shortened V by 0 bases and J by 2 bases, and 8 bases separated the two germline ends. The CDR3 region has the DNA TGTGCCAGCAGTTACTCCCGACAGGCCTACGAGCAGTACTTC. It is translated as CASSYSRQAYEQYF.

The chain joins TRBV11-2 to TRBJ1-2; TRBD1 might be the D (5 bases). The CDR3 has 15 amino acids. Trimming stripped 3 bases from V and 2 bases from J, with 13 bases between. The germline gives CDR1 SGHAT, CDR2 FQNNGV. The CDR3 loop reads CASSFGVGGNYGYTF. Written as DNA, the CDR3 is TGTGCCAGCAGCTTCGGTGTTGGGGGGAACTATGGCTACACCTTC.

This clone was seen only once. The gene calls are TRBV6-1 and TRBJ2-2; 13 nucleotides match TRBD2. The V and J ends lost 2 bases and 7 bases, in that order; junction bases with no gene match: 7. The CDR3 length is 17 residues. Germline values: CDR1 MNHNS, CDR2 SASEGT. The CDR3 nucleotides read TGTGCCAGCAGTGAAAGATGGACTAGCGGGAGTTACGGGGAGCTGTTTTTT. It is translated as CASSERWTSGSYGELFF.

The chain has TRBV11-2 and TRBJ2-1; TRBD1 aligns across 7 bases. CDR1 SGHAT and CDR2 FQNNGV come from the germline V gene. This CDR3 contains 16 residues. Trimming took 1 base from V and 5 from J; bases not matched to a gene: 8. DNA of the CDR3: TGTGCCAGCAGCTTAGGGGGGTGGGACAGCAACAATGAGCAGTTCTTC. Translation: CASSLGGWDSNNEQFF.

The rearrangement links TRBV9 to TRBJ2-3; 7 bases line up with TRBD1. The V segment lost 0 bases and the J segment 6 bases; nucleotides outside the gene matches: 7. The CDR3 loop spans 15 amino acids. CDR1 is SGDLS, CDR2 YYNGEE, per germline. In DNA, the CDR3 is TGTGCCAGCAGCGTAGTAGAGACAGGGAAGGATACGCAGTATTTT. This translates into CASSVVETGKDTQYF.

This clone was counted a single time. The rearrangement joins TRBV5-1 to TRBJ2-7; 7 bases map to TRBD2. V gave up 4 bases and J gave up 2 bases; unmatched junction bases: 6. Germline assignment: CDR1 SGHRS and CDR2 YFSETQ. The CDR3 contains 14 residues. The chain's CDR3 is CASSPAGGTYEQYF. CDR3 DNA sequence: TGCGCCAGCAGCCCCGCCGGGGGGACCTACGAGCAGTACTTC.

The rearrangement joins TRBV7-3 to TRBJ1-1; TRBD1 agrees at 7 bases. The CDR3 is 15 amino acids. Trimming at V came to 5 bases and at J to 3 bases, leaving 9 bases not matched to a gene. Germline CDR1 reads SGHTA; CDR2 reads FQGTGA. CDR3 residues: CASSPDLGTDTEAFF. The CDR3 coding sequence is TGTGCCAGCAGCCCGGATCTCGGGACAGACACTGAAGCTTTCTTT.

This clone is a singleton in its sample. The chain links TRBV2 to TRBJ1-6; D perhaps matches TRBD1 (5 bases). V dropped 3 bases and J dropped 4 bases, with 7 bases sitting between them. There are 14 residues in the CDR3. Per germline, CDR1 SNHLY and CDR2 FYNNEI. DNA of the CDR3: TGTGCCAGCAGTGAGGAGGGGTATAATTCACCCCTCCACTTT. This translates into CASSEEGYNSPLHF.

The J gene is TRBJ2-3, the V gene TRBV5-4, with 10 bases matching TRBD2. Germline V gives CDR1 SGHNT, CDR2 YYREEE (reference sequence). The CDR3 loop spans 17 amino acids. V lost 3 bases to trimming and J lost 2 bases; unmatched junction nucleotides: 9. The CDR3 bases are TGTGCCAGCAGCTCATTGGCTAGCGGGAGCTTCACAGATACGCAGTATTTT. Translated: CASSSLASGSFTDTQYF. The whole variable domain, filled in from reference TRBV5-4 and TRBJ2-3, reads ETGVTQSPTHLIKTRGQQVTLRCSSQSGHNTVSWYQQALGQGPQFIFQYYREEENGRGNFPPRFSGLQFPNYSSELNVNALELDDSALYLCASSSLASGSFTDTQYFGPGTRLTVL.